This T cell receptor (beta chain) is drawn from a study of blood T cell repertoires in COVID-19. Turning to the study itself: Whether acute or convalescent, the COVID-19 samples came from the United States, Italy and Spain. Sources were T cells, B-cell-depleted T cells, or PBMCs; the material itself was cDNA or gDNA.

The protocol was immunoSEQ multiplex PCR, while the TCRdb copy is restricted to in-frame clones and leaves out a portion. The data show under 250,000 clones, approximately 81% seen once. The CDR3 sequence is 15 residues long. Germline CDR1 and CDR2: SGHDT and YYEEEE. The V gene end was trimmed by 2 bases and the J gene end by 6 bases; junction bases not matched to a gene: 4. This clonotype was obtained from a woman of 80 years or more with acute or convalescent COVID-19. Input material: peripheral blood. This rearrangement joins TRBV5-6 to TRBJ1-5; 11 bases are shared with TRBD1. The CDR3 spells CASSFKGTGGQPQHF. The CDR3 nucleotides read TGTGCCAGCAGCTTTAAAGGGACAGGGGGTCAGCCCCAGCATTTT.